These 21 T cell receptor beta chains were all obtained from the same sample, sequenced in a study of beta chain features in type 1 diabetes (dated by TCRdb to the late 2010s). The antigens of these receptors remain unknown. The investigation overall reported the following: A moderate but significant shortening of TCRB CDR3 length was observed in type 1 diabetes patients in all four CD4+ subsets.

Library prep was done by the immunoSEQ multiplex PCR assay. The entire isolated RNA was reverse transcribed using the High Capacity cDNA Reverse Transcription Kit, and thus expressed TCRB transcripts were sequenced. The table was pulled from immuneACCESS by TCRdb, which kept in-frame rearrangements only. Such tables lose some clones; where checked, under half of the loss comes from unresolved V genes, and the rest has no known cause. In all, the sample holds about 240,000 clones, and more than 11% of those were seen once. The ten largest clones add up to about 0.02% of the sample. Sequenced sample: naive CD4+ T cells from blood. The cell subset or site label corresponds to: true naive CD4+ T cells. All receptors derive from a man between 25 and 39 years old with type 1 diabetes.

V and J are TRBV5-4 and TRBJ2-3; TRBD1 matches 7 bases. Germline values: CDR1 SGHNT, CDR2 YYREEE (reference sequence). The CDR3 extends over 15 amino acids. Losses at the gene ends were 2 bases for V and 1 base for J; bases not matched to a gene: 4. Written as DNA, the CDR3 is TGTGCCAGCAGCTTCGGGGACAGTCGCACAGATACGCAGTATTTT. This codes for CASSFGDSRTDTQYF.

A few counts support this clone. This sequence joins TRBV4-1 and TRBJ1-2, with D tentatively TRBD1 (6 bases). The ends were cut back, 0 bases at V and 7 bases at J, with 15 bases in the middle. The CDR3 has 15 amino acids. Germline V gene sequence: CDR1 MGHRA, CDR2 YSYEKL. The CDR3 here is CASSQERSGEGGYTF. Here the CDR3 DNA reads TGCGCCAGCAGCCAAGAAAGATCAGGGGAGGGTGGCTACACCTTC.

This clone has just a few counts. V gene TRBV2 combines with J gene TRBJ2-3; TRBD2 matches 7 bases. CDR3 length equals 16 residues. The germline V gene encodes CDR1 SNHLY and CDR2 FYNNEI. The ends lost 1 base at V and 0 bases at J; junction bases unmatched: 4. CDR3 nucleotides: TGTGCCAGCAGTGAAGGGCTAGCGGAGAGCACAGATACGCAGTATTTT. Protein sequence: CASSEGLAESTDTQYF.

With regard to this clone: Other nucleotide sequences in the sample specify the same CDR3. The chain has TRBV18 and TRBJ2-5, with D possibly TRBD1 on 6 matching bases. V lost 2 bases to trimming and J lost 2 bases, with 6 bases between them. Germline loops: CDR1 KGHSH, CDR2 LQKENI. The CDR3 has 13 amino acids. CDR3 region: CASSPGQQETQYF. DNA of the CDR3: TGTGCCAGCTCACCAGGACAGCAAGAGACCCAGTACTTC.

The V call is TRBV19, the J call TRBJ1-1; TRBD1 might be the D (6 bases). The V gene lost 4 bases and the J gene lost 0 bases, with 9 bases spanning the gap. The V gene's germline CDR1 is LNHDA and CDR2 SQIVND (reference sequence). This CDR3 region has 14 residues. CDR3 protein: CASSRQGMNTEAFF. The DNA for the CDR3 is TGTGCCAGTAGTAGGCAGGGGATGAACACTGAAGCTTTCTTT.

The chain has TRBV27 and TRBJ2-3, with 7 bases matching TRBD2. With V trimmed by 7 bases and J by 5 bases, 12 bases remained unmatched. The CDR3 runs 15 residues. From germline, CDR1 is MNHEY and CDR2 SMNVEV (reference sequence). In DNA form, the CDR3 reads TGTGCCAGCACCCCGGGACTAATTCCCGAAGATACGCAGTATTTT. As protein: CASTPGLIPEDTQYF.

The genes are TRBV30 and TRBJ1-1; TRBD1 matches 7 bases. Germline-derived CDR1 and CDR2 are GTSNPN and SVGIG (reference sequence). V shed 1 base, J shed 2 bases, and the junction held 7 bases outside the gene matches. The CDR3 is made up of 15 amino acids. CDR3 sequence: CAWSALDRANTEAFF. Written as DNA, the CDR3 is TGTGCCTGGAGTGCGCTCGACAGGGCTAACACTGAAGCTTTCTTT. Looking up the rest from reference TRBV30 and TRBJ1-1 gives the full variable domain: SQTIHQWPATLVQPVGSPLSLECTVEGTSNPNLYWYRQAAGRGLQLLFYSVGIGQISSEVPQNLSASRPQDRQFILSSKKLLLSDSGFYLCAWSALDRANTEAFFGQGTRLTVV.

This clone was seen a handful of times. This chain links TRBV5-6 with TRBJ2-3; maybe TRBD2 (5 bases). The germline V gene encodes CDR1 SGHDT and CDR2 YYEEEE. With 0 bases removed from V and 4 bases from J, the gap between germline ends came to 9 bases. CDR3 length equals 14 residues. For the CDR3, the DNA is TGTGCCAGCAGCTTGGATGGGAGACCAGATACGCAGTATTTT. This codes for CASSLDGRPDTQYF.

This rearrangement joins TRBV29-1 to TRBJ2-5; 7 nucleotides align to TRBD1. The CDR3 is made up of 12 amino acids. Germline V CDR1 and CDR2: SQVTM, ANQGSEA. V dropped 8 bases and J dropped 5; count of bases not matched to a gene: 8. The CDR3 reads CSSRQGGETQYF. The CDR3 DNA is TGCAGCTCCAGACAGGGTGGGGAGACCCAGTACTTC.

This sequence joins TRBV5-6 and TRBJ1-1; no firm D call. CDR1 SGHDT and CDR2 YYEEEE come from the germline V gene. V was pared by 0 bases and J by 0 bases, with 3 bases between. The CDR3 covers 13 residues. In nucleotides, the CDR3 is TGTGCCAGCAGCTTGGCTTTGAACACTGAAGCTTTCTTT. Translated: CASSLALNTEAFF.

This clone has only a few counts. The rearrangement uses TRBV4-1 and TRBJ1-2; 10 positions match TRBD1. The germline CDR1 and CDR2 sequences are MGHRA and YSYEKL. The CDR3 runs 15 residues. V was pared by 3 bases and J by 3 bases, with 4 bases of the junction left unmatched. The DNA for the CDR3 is TGCGCCAGCAGCCAGACAGGGGGCGCGGACTATGGCTACACCTTC. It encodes CASSQTGGADYGYTF.

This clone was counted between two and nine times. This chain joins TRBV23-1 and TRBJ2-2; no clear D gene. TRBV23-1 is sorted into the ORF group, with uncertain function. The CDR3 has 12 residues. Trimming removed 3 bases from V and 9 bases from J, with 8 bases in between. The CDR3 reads CASSHRVRELFF. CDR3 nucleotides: TGCGCCAGCAGTCACCGGGTCCGGGAGCTGTTTTTT.

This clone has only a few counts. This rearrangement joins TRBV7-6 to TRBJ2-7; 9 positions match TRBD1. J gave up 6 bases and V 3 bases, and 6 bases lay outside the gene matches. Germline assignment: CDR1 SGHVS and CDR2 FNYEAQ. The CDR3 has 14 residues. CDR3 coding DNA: TGTGCCAGCAGCTTCCGGGACAGGGAGTCCGAGCAGTACTTC. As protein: CASSFRDRESEQYF.

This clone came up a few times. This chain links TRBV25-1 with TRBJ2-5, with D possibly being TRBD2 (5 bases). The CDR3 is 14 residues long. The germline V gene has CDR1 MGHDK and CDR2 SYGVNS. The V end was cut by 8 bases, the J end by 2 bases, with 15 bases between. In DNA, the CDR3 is TGTGCCAGCGTTAACGGAGGTCTGCAAGAGACCCAGTACTTC. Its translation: CASVNGGLQETQYF.

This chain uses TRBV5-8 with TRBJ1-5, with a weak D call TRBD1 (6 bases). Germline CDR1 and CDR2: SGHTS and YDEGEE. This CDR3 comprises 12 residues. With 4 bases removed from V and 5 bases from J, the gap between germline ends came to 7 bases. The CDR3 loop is CASSRQDQPQHF. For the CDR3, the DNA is TGTGCCAGCAGCCGACAGGATCAGCCCCAGCATTTT.

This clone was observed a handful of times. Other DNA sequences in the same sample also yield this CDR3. The CDR3 region is CASSRTSGQETQYF. The DNA for the CDR3 is TGCGCCAGCAGTCGGACTAGCGGGCAAGAGACCCAGTACTTC. The rearrangement links TRBV5-1 to TRBJ2-5; 11 nucleotides match TRBD2. The CDR3 covers 14 residues. After removal of 5 bases from V and 2 bases from J, the junction contained 2 bases not matched to a gene. CDR1 and CDR2 from the germline V gene are SGHRS and YFSETQ.

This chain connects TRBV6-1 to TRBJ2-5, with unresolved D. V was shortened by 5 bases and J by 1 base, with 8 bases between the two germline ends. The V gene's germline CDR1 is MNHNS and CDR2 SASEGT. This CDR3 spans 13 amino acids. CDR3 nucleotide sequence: TGTGCCAGCAGTACAACACCCCAAGAGACCCAGTACTTC. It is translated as CASSTTPQETQYF.

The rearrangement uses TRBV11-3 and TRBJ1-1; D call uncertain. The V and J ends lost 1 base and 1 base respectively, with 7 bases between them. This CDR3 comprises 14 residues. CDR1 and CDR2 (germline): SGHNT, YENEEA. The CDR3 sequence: CASSLGSGNTEAFF. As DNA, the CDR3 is TGTGCCAGCAGCTTAGGTTCGGGGAACACTGAAGCTTTCTTT.

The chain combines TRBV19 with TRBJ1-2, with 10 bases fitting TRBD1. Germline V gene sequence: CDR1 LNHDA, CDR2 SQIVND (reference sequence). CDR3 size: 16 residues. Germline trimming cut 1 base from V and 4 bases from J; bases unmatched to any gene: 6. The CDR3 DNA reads TGTGCCAGTAGTATAGGGGGGACAGGGGTCGTCTATGGCTACACCTTC. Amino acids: CASSIGGTGVVYGYTF.

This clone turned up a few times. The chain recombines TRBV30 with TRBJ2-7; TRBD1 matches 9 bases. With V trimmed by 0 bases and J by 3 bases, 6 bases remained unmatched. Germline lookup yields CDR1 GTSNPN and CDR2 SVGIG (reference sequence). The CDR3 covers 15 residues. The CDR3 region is CAWSVTGGANYEQYF. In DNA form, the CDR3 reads TGTGCCTGGAGTGTTACAGGGGGCGCCAACTACGAGCAGTACTTC.

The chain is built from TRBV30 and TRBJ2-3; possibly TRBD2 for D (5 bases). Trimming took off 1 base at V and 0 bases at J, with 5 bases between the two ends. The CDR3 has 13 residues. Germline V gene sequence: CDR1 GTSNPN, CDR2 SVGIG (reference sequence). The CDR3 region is CAWSAGSTDTQYF. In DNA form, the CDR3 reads TGTGCCTGGAGTGCGGGGAGCACAGATACGCAGTATTTT.